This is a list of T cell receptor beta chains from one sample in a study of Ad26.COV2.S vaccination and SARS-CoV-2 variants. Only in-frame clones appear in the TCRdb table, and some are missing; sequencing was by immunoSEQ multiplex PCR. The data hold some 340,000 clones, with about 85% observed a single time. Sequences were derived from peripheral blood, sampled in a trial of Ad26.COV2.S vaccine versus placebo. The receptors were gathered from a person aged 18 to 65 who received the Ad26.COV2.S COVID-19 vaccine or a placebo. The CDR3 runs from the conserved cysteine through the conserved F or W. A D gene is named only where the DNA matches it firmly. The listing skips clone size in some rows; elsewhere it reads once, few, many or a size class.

CASSLSREGRAFF,TGTGCCAGCAGCTTAAGTCGTGAGGGTAGGGCTTTCTTT,TRBV7-3,-,TRBJ1-1,-
CASRTQGRELFF,TGTGCCAGCCGAACTCAGGGGAGGGAGCTGTTTTTT,TRBV28,-,TRBJ2-2,once
CASRYTSGGAYNEQFF,TGCGCCAGCAGGTATACTAGCGGGGGGGCCTACAATGAGCAGTTCTTC,TRBV5-1,TRBD2,TRBJ2-1,-
CATRSGGWGSYEQYF,TGTGCCACCCGAAGCGGGGGTTGGGGCTCCTACGAGCAGTACTTC,TRBV19,TRBD2,TRBJ2-7,-
CASSLQASISDTQYF,TGCGCCAGCAGCTTGCAGGCAAGCATCTCAGATACGCAGTATTTT,TRBV5-1,-,TRBJ2-3,-
CASSLGTSRGVTEAFF,TGTGCCAGCAGCTTGGGAACATCCAGGGGAGTCACTGAAGCTTTCTTT,TRBV5-6,-,TRBJ1-1,-
CASSDIEGAAYEQYF,TGTGCCAGCAGTGATATCGAGGGGGCGGCCTACGAGCAGTACTTC,TRBV6-1,TRBD1,TRBJ2-7,-
CAWSPRETQYF,TGTGCCTGGAGTCCCCGCGAGACCCAGTACTTC,TRBV30,-,TRBJ2-5,-
CASSLRLAGYQETQYF,TGTGCCAGCAGCTTAAGACTAGCGGGGTACCAAGAGACCCAGTACTTC,TRBV11-3,TRBD2,TRBJ2-5,-
CSAPLRAEQYF,TGCAGTGCACCCCTGAGGGCCGAGCAGTACTTC,TRBV20-1,-,TRBJ2-7,-
CASSRLDPRFDTQYF,TGTGCCAGCAGCCGACTTGACCCCCGCTTCGATACGCAGTATTTT,TRBV3-1/TRBV3-2,-,TRBJ2-3,-
CASSWGSSGANVLTF,TGCGCCAGCAGCTGGGGGAGCTCTGGGGCCAACGTCCTGACTTTC,TRBV5-1,-,TRBJ2-6,-
CASSVQGNTEAFF,TGTGCCAGCAGTGTCCAGGGGAACACTGAAGCTTTCTTT,TRBV25-1,-,TRBJ1-1,-
CASSGLSESSYNEQFF,TGTGCCAGCAGCGGCCTTAGCGAAAGCTCCTACAATGAGCAGTTCTTC,TRBV5-6,-,TRBJ2-1,-
CASSILGQFNQPQHF,TGTGCCAGTAGTATACTCGGACAGTTCAATCAGCCCCAGCATTTT,TRBV19,-,TRBJ1-5,-
CASSIKPGLLGQGAKNIQYF,TGTGCCAGCAGCATCAAACCAGGGCTTTTGGGACAGGGGGCCAAAAACATTCAGTACTTC,TRBV21-1,-,TRBJ2-4,once
CAWSVGGSFGDQPQHF,TGTGCCTGGAGTGTAGGCGGCAGTTTTGGGGATCAGCCCCAGCATTTT,TRBV30,-,TRBJ1-5,-
CASSPNRGGGTEAFF,TGTGCCAGCAGTCCTAACAGGGGTGGAGGCACTGAAGCTTTCTTT,TRBV5-4,TRBD1,TRBJ1-1,-
CASSLGTGDTLRAFF,TGTGCCAGCAGTTTGGGGACAGGGGATACTTTACGGGCTTTCTTT,TRBV28,TRBD1,TRBJ1-1,-
CASSFRGASGNTIYF,TGTGCCAGCAGCTTCCGGGGCGCCTCTGGAAACACCATATATTTT,TRBV3-1/TRBV3-2,-,TRBJ1-3,-
CASSLLAYNEQFF,TGTGCCAGCAGCTTGTTGGCCTACAATGAGCAGTTCTTC,TRBV11-2,-,TRBJ2-1,once
CATTADRDTGELFF,TGTGCCACCACTGCGGACAGGGACACCGGGGAGCTGTTTTTT,TRBV24-1,TRBD1,TRBJ2-2,few
CASSDGWGRGEQFF,TGCGCCAGCAGCGATGGATGGGGACGAGGTGAGCAGTTCTTC,TRBV5-1,-,TRBJ2-1,many
CASSAQPRSSSADTQYF,TGCGCCAGCAGCGCGCAGCCCCGATCCTCGAGTGCAGATACGCAGTATTTT,TRBV5-1,-,TRBJ2-3,once